The clone carrying this TCR beta chain has just a few counts. The method was immunoSEQ multiplex PCR; TCRdb's version includes in-frame clones alone and lacks a portion of them. The sample includes tens of thousands of clones, 94% of them seen just once. The sample originates from a study of cytomegalovirus exposure and HLA in healthy donors. Trimming took 2 bases from V and 5 from J; bases not matched to a gene: 8. Germline loops: CDR1 GTSNPN, CDR2 SVGIG (reference sequence). This CDR3 comprises 15 residues. Sequenced: PBMCs. This clonotype was obtained from a man younger than 30 in good health and CMV-seropositive. The V and J genes are TRBV30 and TRBJ2-2; 7 nucleotides align to TRBD1. CDR3 DNA sequence: TGTGCCTGGAGTTACTGGGACAGCGATACCGGGGAGCTGTTTTTT. Translated: CAWSYWDSDTGELFF.